The 4 T cell receptor beta chains reported below all come from one sample, sequenced in a study of blood T cell repertoires in COVID-19. Sequencing used immunoSEQ multiplex PCR; TCRdb keeps in-frame clones, though not all of them. The sample includes under 250,000 clones, roughly 80% of them seen just once. Material: PBMCs or T cells enriched from blood (not recorded which). The receptor source for this set is a middle-aged woman with acute COVID-19.

V usage is TRBV30 and J usage is TRBJ1-4; D possibly corresponds to TRBD1 (6 bases). CDR1 is GTSNPN, CDR2 SVGIG, per germline (reference sequence). The CDR3 runs 13 residues. Between the trimmed V and J ends, which lost 0 bases and 10 bases, there was a span of 12 bases. CDR3 protein: CAWSVQGMRKLFF. The CDR3 DNA reads as TGTGCCTGGAGTGTCCAGGGGATGCGAAAACTGTTTTTT.

This chain joins TRBV7-9 and TRBJ1-2; TRBD1 is a possible D gene (5 bases). Trimming took 1 base from V and 2 from J, leaving 11 bases between them. Looked up from germline, CDR1 is SEHNR and CDR2 is FQNEAQ (reference sequence). This CDR3 has 15 residues. CDR3 sequence reads: CASSLVSGANYGYTF. CDR3 bases: TGTGCCAGCAGCTTAGTAAGCGGGGCGAACTATGGCTACACCTTC. Variable domain in full (rest from reference TRBV7-9 and TRBJ1-2): DTGVSQNPRHKITKRGQNVTFRCDPISEHNRLYWYRQTLGQGPEFLTYFQNEAQLEKSRLLSDRFSAERPKGSFSTLEIQRTEQGDSAMYLCASSLVSGANYGYTFGSGTRLTVV.

The V gene is TRBV19, the J gene TRBJ2-3; 9 bases fit TRBD1. The germline V gene has CDR1 LNHDA and CDR2 SQIVND (reference sequence). The CDR3 totals 17 residues. Trimming took 2 bases from V and 0 from J; bases not matched to a gene: 6. The CDR3 nucleotides are TGTGCCAGTAGTATACCCCAGACAGGGGGGAGCACAGATACGCAGTATTTT. Protein: CASSIPQTGGSTDTQYF.

This clone appeared once. J is TRBJ2-3 and V is TRBV14; a weak D match, TRBD1 (6 bases). This CDR3 is 14 amino acids long. From germline, CDR1 is SGHDN and CDR2 FVKESK. Trimming removed 4 bases at V and 1 base at J, with 9 bases between. The CDR3 sequence: CASSRQARTDTQYF. As DNA, the CDR3 is TGTGCCAGCAGCCGACAGGCTCGCACAGATACGCAGTATTTT.